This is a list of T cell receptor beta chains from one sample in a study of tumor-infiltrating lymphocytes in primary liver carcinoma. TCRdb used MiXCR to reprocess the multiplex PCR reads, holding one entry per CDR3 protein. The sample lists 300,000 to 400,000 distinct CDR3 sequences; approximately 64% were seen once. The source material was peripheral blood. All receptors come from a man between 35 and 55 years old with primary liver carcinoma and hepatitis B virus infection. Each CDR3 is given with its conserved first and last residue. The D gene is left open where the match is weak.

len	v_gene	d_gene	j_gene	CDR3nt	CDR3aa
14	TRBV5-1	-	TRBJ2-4	TGCGCCAGCAGCTTGGCCAGACTTGTGAACATTCAGTACTTC	CASSLARLVNIQYF
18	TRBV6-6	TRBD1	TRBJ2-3	TGTGCCAGCAGTTACCTGAACGACAGGGGGGAGAGCACAGATACGCAGTATTTT	CASSYLNDRGESTDTQYF
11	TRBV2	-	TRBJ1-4	TGTGCCAGCAACTTGGGGGAAAAACTGTTTTTT	CASNLGEKLFF
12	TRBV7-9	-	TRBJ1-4	TGTGCCAGCAAGGCAGGAGGGGAAAAACTGTTTTTT	CASKAGGEKLFF
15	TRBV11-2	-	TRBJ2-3	TGTGTCAGCAGGAAAGATACGGCAGGGGCAGATATGCAGTATTTT	CVSRKDTAGADMQYF
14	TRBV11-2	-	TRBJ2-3	TGTACCAGCAGCTTAGGAACCACGACAGATACGCGGTATTTT	CTSSLGTTTDTRYF
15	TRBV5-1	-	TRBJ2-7	TGCGCCAGCAGTCCCGATGCTTTCCAGTCCTACGAGCAGTACTTC	CASSPDAFQSYEQYF
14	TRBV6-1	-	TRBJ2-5	TGTGCCAGCAGTGAATTGGGGGGACCTGAGACCCAGTACTTC	CASSELGGPETQYF
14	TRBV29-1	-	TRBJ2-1	TGTAGCGTAGCGTTAGCGGTATCCTACAATGAGCAGCTCTTC	CSVALAVSYNEQLF
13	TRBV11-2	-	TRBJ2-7	TGTGCCAGCAGCTCAAGGTCCGGCAGCGAGCAGTACTTC	CASSSRSGSEQYF
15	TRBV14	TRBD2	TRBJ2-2	TGTGCAAGCAGCCAAGGGACTAGACCCACCCGGGAGCTGTTTTTT	CASSQGTRPTRELFF
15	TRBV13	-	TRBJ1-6	TGTGCCAGCAGCTTAAGTGAAGGCGTGTATTCACCCCTCCACTTT	CASSLSEGVYSPLHF